This TCR beta chain came from a study of CD8 T cells in Susac syndrome. Notes on the study in general: The study conceded that relatively few individuals underwent its TCR sequencing and HLA analysis.

Of note for this clonotype: What it recognizes is unknown.

Relapsing-remitting disease, either stable or active, was present in the treatment-naive patients who were the multiple sclerosis controls. The CD8+ and CD4+ T cells were isolated magnetically using a negative isolation approach, whereas the TEMRA cells were enriched by FACS. In germline, CDR1 is SGHNT, CDR2 YYREEE (reference sequence). CDR3 length: 14 residues. Deletions cut 5 bases from V and 2 bases from J, with 10 bases between. The RNA input was 0.5 to 1 ug, and it was reverse transcribed with random hexamers. Amplification of TCR beta CDR3 used immunoSEQ multiplex PCR across 54 Vbeta and 13 Jbeta. MiXCR, run by TCRdb on the immunoSEQ multiplex PCR reads, gives a single entry per CDR3 protein. The top ten hold around 0.093% of the sample, which has around 160,000 distinct CDR3 sequences, approximately 95% seen once.

The chain recombines TRBV5-4 with TRBJ2-2; unclear D gene. Source material: CD4+ T cells from PBMCs. This receptor was identified in a human donor with multiple sclerosis. The CDR3 protein is CASSQSFNTGELFF. For the CDR3, the DNA is TGTGCCAGCAGTCAATCCTTCAACACCGGGGAGCTGTTTTTT.